These T cell receptor beta chains were read from a single sample in a study of blood T cell repertoires in COVID-19. Assay: immunoSEQ multiplex PCR; the TCRdb copy retains only in-frame clones and omits some. In the table there are some 30,000 clones, approximately 88% of which are singletons. Sequencing input: peripheral blood. Receptor source: an older man with active COVID-19. Both conserved end residues are part of each CDR3. The order of the fields is D gene, V gene, CDR3 protein. D genes are given only for firm matches.

d_gene: .
v_gene: TRBV6-2/TRBV6-3
CDR3aa: CASSPQGPSSGTGELFF

d_gene: .
v_gene: TRBV6-5
CDR3aa: CASSFDRTNYEQYF

d_gene: TRBD1
v_gene: TRBV9
CDR3aa: CASSPNRGHQETQYF

d_gene: TRBD2
v_gene: TRBV7-2
CDR3aa: CASSASGGAANEQFF

d_gene: TRBD2
v_gene: TRBV7-9
CDR3aa: CASSPGGLTDTQYF

d_gene: TRBD1
v_gene: TRBV18
CDR3aa: CASSPLPGQATEAFF

d_gene: .
v_gene: TRBV7-9
CDR3aa: CASSLSGNSGNTIYF

d_gene: TRBD1
v_gene: TRBV5-1
CDR3aa: CASSLTGTGVETQYF

d_gene: .
v_gene: TRBV4-2
CDR3aa: CASSQVARGMPQHF

d_gene: TRBD2
v_gene: TRBV5-1
CDR3aa: CASSYGLGETQYF

d_gene: .
v_gene: TRBV7-2
CDR3aa: CASSLAGDRSPYSNQPQHF

d_gene: .
v_gene: TRBV4-2
CDR3aa: CASSQDQDSNQPQHF

d_gene: .
v_gene: TRBV3-1/TRBV3-2
CDR3aa: CASSSREKAAYEQYF

d_gene: TRBD2
v_gene: TRBV5-1
CDR3aa: CASSLIRTSDNEQFF

d_gene: .
v_gene: TRBV11-2
CDR3aa: CASRRGRTNTGELFF

d_gene: TRBD1
v_gene: TRBV30
CDR3aa: CAWSVPGGTYGYTF

d_gene: TRBD1
v_gene: TRBV19
CDR3aa: CASSTGQAVSGGYTF

d_gene: .
v_gene: TRBV19
CDR3aa: CASSTIQGGYTEAFF

d_gene: TRBD1
v_gene: TRBV12-3/TRBV12-4
CDR3aa: CASSFRGPEKLFF

d_gene: .
v_gene: TRBV19
CDR3aa: CASKDKYSYEQYF

d_gene: .
v_gene: TRBV6-5
CDR3aa: CASRGRGNQPQHF

d_gene: TRBD2
v_gene: TRBV11-2
CDR3aa: CASSFLAGQAYNEQFF

d_gene: .
v_gene: TRBV30
CDR3aa: CAWSGRGGSGNTIYF

d_gene: .
v_gene: TRBV30
CDR3aa: CAWSDPPGNYEQYF

d_gene: TRBD1
v_gene: TRBV18
CDR3aa: CASSPRQGRNEQFF

d_gene: .
v_gene: TRBV25-1
CDR3aa: CAREGPYGGNQPQHF

d_gene: .
v_gene: TRBV5-1
CDR3aa: CASSLGGENTIYF

d_gene: TRBD2
v_gene: TRBV10-1
CDR3aa: CASSEAAGKAGELFF

d_gene: TRBD2
v_gene: TRBV11-1
CDR3aa: CASSWGLASHEQFF

d_gene: .
v_gene: TRBV2
CDR3aa: CASTPGSASAYEQFF

d_gene: TRBD1
v_gene: TRBV10-1
CDR3aa: CASSDPTGAPDTQYF

d_gene: .
v_gene: TRBV18
CDR3aa: CASSPGVKSTDTQYF

d_gene: TRBD1
v_gene: TRBV7-2
CDR3aa: CASSSQAGTGYQHGYTF

d_gene: .
v_gene: TRBV5-1
CDR3aa: CASSLTGHGYTF

d_gene: .
v_gene: TRBV12-5
CDR3aa: CASASQETQYF

d_gene: .
v_gene: TRBV9
CDR3aa: CASSLDTQQYF

d_gene: .
v_gene: TRBV19
CDR3aa: CASTKGGARLEKLFF

d_gene: .
v_gene: TRBV6-4
CDR3aa: CASSASEGGAGELFF

d_gene: TRBD1
v_gene: TRBV11-2
CDR3aa: CASRRLGQGGYGYTF

d_gene: TRBD1
v_gene: TRBV29-1
CDR3aa: CSVKQGSGEQFF

d_gene: .
v_gene: TRBV23-1
CDR3aa: CASSPNPGGISWQPQHF